The 9 T cell receptor delta chains given below trace back to one sample, sequenced in a study of gamma-delta T cells after stem cell transplantation. TCRdb redid clone calling on the RT-PCR reads using CATT. In the table there are 12,000 to 15,000 delta-chain clones, about 32% of which are singletons. Sequencing used gamma-delta T cells. The receptors here all came from a human donor. It is not recorded whose cells these are; they may come from a transplant donor.

The DNA for the CDR3 is TGTGCCTGTGACTTGGGGAACTGGGACACCCGACAGATGTTTTTC. Translation: CACDLGNWDTRQMFF. The chain recombines TRDV2 with TRDJ3; D may be TRDD3 (5 bases). V was cut by 3 bases and J by 3 bases, with 8 bases left in between. The germline V gene encodes CDR1 GEAIGNYY and CDR2 EKD. This CDR3 is 15 amino acids long.

This chain links TRDV2 with TRDJ2, with 8 bases lining up with TRDD3. The V gene's germline CDR1 is GEAIGNYY and CDR2 EKD. V lost 1 base to trimming and J lost 7 bases; unmatched junction nucleotides: 16. This CDR3 spans 18 amino acids. The CDR3: CACDTRPDWGYRVAQLFF. CDR3 DNA sequence: TGTGCCTGTGACACTCGGCCGGACTGGGGATACCGGGTAGCACAACTCTTCTTT.

The gene calls are TRDV2 and TRDJ1, with TRDD3 matching 8 bases. This CDR3 has 20 residues. Germline assignment: CDR1 GEAIGNYY and CDR2 EKD. The J segment lost 0 bases and the V segment lost 0 bases, leaving 17 bases of the junction unmatched. The CDR3: CACDTGPPLGALFYTDKLIF. The CDR3 nucleotides are TGTGCCTGTGACACCGGGCCACCACTGGGGGCCTTGTTTTACACCGATAAACTCATCTTT.

The chain has TRDV2 and TRDJ1; 9 bases are shared with TRDD3. The V gene end was trimmed by 6 bases and the J gene end by 0 bases; junction bases not matched to a gene: 10. Germline values: CDR1 GEAIGNYY, CDR2 EKD. The CDR3 totals 16 residues. The CDR3 sequence: CACTTYWGTNTDKLIF. DNA of the CDR3: TGTGCCTGTACCACGTACTGGGGGACCAACACCGATAAACTCATCTTT.

CDR3 DNA sequence: TGTGCTCTTGGGGAACTCCACAGCTGGGGGATCGGGGGGAAACTCATCTTT. Translating it yields CALGELHSWGIGGKLIF. The J gene is TRDJ1, the V gene TRDV1, with 9 bases aligning to TRDD3. The germline CDR1 and CDR2 sequences are TSWWSYY and QGS. The V and J ends lost 0 bases and 8 bases, in that order; junction bases with no gene match: 13. The length of the CDR3 is 17 residues.

As to this clone: The junction and the germline gene differ at one end; a read error may be behind it. This chain uses TRDV2 with TRDJ1; the D call may be TRDD2 or TRDD3 (5 bases each). Germline loops: CDR1 GEAIGNYY, CDR2 EKD. The CDR3 is made up of 19 amino acids. The DNA of the CDR3 is TGTGCCTGTGACACCAACGAGAGCTGGGTGAGTCCTAGTGGCGATAACCTCATCTTT. As protein: CACDTNESWVSPSGDNLIF.

J is TRDJ2 and V is TRDV1; 9 nucleotides align to TRDD2. Germline V gene sequence: CDR1 TSWWSYY, CDR2 QGS. V shed 3 bases and J 4 bases; nucleotides not matched to a gene: 21. The CDR3 consists of 21 residues. DNA for the CDR3: TGTGCTCTTGGGGACCACCCTTCCTACGTGCGGGACCCTCTGTCGACAGCACAACTCTTCTTT. It yields the protein CALGDHPSYVRDPLSTAQLFF.

V gene TRDV3 combines with J gene TRDJ1; TRDD3 agrees at 11 bases. V shed 3 bases, J shed 1 base, and the junction held 16 bases outside the gene matches. This CDR3 contains 18 residues. Per the germline V gene, CDR1 is TVYSNPD and CDR2 is GDNSRS (reference sequence). The CDR3 reads CAFPNRSLGDTGTDKLIF. CDR3 coding DNA: TGTGCCTTCCCCAATCGCAGCCTGGGGGATACAGGCACCGATAAACTCATCTTT.

This clone was detected a few times. The chain uses TRDV2 and TRDJ3; TRDD3 aligns across 10 bases. After removal of 0 bases from V and 1 base from J, the junction contained 14 bases not matched to a gene. Per the germline V gene, CDR1 is GEAIGNYY and CDR2 is EKD. The CDR3 totals 22 residues. CDR3 coding DNA: TGTGCCTGTGACACCGTACTGGGGGATCTGTTGGAGAGTTCCTGGGACACCCGACAGATGTTTTTC. Translating gives CACDTVLGDLLESSWDTRQMFF.